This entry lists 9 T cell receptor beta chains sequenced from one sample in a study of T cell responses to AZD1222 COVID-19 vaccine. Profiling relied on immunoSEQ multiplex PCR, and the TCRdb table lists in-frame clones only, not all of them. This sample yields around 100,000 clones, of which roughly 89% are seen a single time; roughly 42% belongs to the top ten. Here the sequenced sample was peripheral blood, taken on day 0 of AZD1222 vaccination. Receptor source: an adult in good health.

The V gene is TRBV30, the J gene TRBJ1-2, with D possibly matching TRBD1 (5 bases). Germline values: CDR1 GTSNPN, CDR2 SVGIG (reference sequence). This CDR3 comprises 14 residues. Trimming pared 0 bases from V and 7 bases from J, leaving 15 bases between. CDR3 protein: CAWSVVYGGAGYTF. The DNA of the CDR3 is TGTGCCTGGAGTGTAGTATATGGCGGGGCTGGCTACACCTTC.

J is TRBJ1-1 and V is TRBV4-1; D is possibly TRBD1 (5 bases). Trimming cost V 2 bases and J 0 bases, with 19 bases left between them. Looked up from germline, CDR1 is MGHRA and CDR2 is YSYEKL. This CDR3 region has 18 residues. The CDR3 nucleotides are TGCGCCAGCAGCCAAAACTCCGTGGGGCGGACGATGAACACTGAAGCTTTCTTT. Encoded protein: CASSQNSVGRTMNTEAFF.

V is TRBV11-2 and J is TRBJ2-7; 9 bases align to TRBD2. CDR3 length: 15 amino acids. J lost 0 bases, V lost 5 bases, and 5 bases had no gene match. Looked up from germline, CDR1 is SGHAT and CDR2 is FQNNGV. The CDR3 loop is CASSPLGLASYEQYF. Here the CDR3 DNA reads TGTGCCAGCAGCCCTCTGGGACTAGCCTCCTACGAGCAGTACTTC.

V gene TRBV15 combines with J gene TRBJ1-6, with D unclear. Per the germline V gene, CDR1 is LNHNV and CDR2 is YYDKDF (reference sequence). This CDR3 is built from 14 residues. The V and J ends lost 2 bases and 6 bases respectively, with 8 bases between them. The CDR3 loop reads CATSRTGVNSPLHF. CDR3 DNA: TGTGCCACCAGCAGAACCGGGGTTAATTCACCCCTCCACTTT.

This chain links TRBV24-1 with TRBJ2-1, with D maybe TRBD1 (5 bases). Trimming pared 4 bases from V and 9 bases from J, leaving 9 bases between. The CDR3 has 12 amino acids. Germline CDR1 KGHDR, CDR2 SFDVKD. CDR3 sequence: CATSEFDSEQFF. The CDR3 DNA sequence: TGTGCCACCAGTGAATTCGACAGTGAGCAGTTCTTC.

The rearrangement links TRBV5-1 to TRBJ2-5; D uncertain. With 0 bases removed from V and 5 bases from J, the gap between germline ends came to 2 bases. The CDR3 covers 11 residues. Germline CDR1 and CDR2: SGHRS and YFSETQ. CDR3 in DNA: TGCGCCAGCAGCTTGGACGAGACCCAGTACTTC. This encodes CASSLDETQYF.

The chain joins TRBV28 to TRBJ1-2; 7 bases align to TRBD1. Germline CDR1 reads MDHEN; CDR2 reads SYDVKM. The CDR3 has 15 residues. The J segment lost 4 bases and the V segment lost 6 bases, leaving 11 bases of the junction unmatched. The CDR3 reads CASSPGQALGYGYTF. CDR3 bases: TGTGCCAGCAGCCCTGGACAGGCTCTAGGCTATGGCTACACCTTC.

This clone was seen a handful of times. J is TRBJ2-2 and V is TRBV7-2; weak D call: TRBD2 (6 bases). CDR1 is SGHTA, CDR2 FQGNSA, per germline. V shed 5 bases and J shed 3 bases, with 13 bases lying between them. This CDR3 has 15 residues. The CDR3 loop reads CASSPRESHTGELFF. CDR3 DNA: TGTGCCAGCAGCCCCCGGGAGTCCCACACCGGGGAGCTGTTTTTT.

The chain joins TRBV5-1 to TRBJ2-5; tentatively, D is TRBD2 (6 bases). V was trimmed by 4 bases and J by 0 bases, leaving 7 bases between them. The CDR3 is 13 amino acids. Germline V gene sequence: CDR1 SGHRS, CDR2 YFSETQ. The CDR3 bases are TGCGCCAGCAGCCGCGGGAACCAAGAGACCCAGTACTTC. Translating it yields CASSRGNQETQYF.